The source of this T cell receptor (beta chain) is a study of cytomegalovirus exposure and HLA in healthy donors. Whole-study results and caveats: The classifier was said to identify cytomegalovirus status with high specificity and sensitivity. It was assumed in the presence/absence analyses that sequencing depth was roughly uniform across donors. Some V segments (TRBV6-2 and TRBV6-3 among them) were excluded as indistinguishable. What a later analysis reportedly showed was that an Asian-associated ancestry cluster had fewer N-insertions than the approximately 700-donor mean.

The PCR had 60 Vbeta and 13 Jbeta primers. Profiled with immunoSEQ multiplex PCR; TCRdb holds only in-frame clones, not every one. The data contain about 170,000 clones, around 80% of them singletons. With respect to this clone: What it recognizes is unknown.

Germline V CDR1 and CDR2: MNHNY, SVGAGI (reference sequence). V shed 6 bases and J shed 4 bases, with 18 bases lying between them. This CDR3 is 16 amino acids long. What was sequenced was PBMCs. The clonotype was recovered from a woman in her forties or fifties in good health and CMV-seropositive. The rearrangement links TRBV6-6 to TRBJ1-4; D may be TRBD1 (5 bases). CDR3 bases: TGTGCCAGCAGCAGGGCTTCAGCTTTCGGTAATGAAAAACTGTTTTTT. This translates into CASSRASAFGNEKLFF.